The clone carrying this TCR beta chain was counted once. The antigen is not known. This sample is drawn from a study of identical twins. Findings and caveats of the study: Within beta out-of-frame sequences, the excess sharing observed between twins was weaker.

From the 5' RACE reads, TCRdb called clonotypes with MiXCR, one entry per CDR3 protein. The table includes roughly 570,000 distinct CDR3 sequences, 9.6% detected once. Trimming stripped 3 bases from V and 6 bases from J, with 12 bases between. The CDR3 loop spans 13 amino acids. The germline V gene encodes CDR1 SGHAT and CDR2 FQNNGV. These same records also appear under a second study, on yellow fever vaccine responses in identical twins.

The chain couples TRBV11-2 to TRBJ2-7; possible D gene TRBD2, 6 bases. The source of this sequence is a woman younger than 35 in good health. What was sequenced was PBMCs. Here the CDR3 reads CASSFGSSGEQYF. The CDR3 nucleotides are TGTGCCAGCAGCTTCGGGAGTTCGGGCGAGCAGTACTTC.